The 29 T cell receptor beta chains below come from one sample, sequenced in a study of CD8 T cells in Susac syndrome. It was with random hexamers that 0.5 to 1 ug RNA was reverse transcribed. TCRdb ran MiXCR on the immunoSEQ multiplex PCR reads and lists one entry per CDR3 protein. The table includes some 180,000 distinct CDR3 sequences, 90% to 95% detected once. Sequencing input: CD4+ T cells from PBMCs. These receptors were taken from a human donor in good health.

The chain is built from TRBV4-3 and TRBJ1-2, with D possibly TRBD1 on 5 matching bases. The CDR3 totals 16 residues. Looked up from germline, CDR1 is LGHNA and CDR2 is YSLEER. V dropped 0 bases and J dropped 2 bases, with 13 bases sitting between them. In nucleotides, the CDR3 is TGCGCCAGCAGCCAAGAGGCGAGGGGCCGGAACTATGGCTACACCTTC. It translates to CASSQEARGRNYGYTF.

The CDR3 DNA is TGTGCCAGTAGTATAGACCTGGGGCCTAATACGCAGTATTTT. Residues: CASSIDLGPNTQYF. This chain connects TRBV19 to TRBJ2-3, with a tentative D call TRBD1 (5 bases). Per the germline V gene, CDR1 is LNHDA and CDR2 is SQIVND (reference sequence). Trimming stripped 0 bases from V and 7 bases from J, with 11 bases between. The CDR3 is 14 residues long. The entire variable domain, with the rest obtained from reference TRBV19 and TRBJ2-3, is as follows: DGGITQSPKYLFRKEGQNVTLSCEQNLNHDAMYWYRQDPGQGLRLIYYSQIVNDFQKGDIAEGYSVSREKKESFPLTVTSAQKNPTAFYLCASSIDLGPNTQYFGPGTRLTVL.

V and J are TRBV20-1 and TRBJ2-1; weak D call: TRBD2 (5 bases). The CDR3 extends over 12 amino acids. Germline values: CDR1 DFQATT, CDR2 SNEGSKA (reference sequence). Trimming removed 6 bases at V and 3 bases at J, with 9 bases between. The DNA for the CDR3 is TGCAGTGCCCTCGACTACTACAATGAGCAGTTCTTC. Protein product: CSALDYYNEQFF.

This clonotype showed up just once. This sequence joins TRBV28 and TRBJ2-5; D might be TRBD1 or TRBD2, each matching 6 bases. The CDR3 covers 15 residues. Germline V gives CDR1 MDHEN, CDR2 SYDVKM. Trimming removed 7 bases from V and 5 bases from J, with 20 bases in between. The CDR3 loop is CASNPLLGGRETQYF. Here the CDR3 DNA reads TGTGCCAGCAATCCCCTTCTGGGGGGCCGGGAGACCCAGTACTTC.

A single count supports this clonotype. The rearrangement uses TRBV2 and TRBJ2-5; 9 nucleotides align to TRBD1. CDR1 is SNHLY, CDR2 FYNNEI, per germline. The CDR3 sequence is 16 residues long. After removal of 6 bases from V and 5 bases from J, the junction contained 13 bases not matched to a gene. The CDR3 DNA follows: TGTGCCAGCAGGGGAACAGGGGGCGCCGGGTCGGAGACCCAGTACTTC. Its translation: CASRGTGGAGSETQYF.

The J gene is TRBJ1-2, the V gene TRBV20-1; D remains unclear. The CDR3 has 10 residues. Trimming took off 5 bases at V and 8 bases at J, with 9 bases between the two ends. Germline CDR1 and CDR2: DFQATT and SNEGSKA (reference sequence). CDR3 residues: CSASYRGYTF. The CDR3, as DNA: TGCAGTGCTTCGTACCGGGGCTACACCTTC.

As concerns this clonotype: A junction boundary mismatches the germline segment, possibly from a read error. The V call is TRBV13, the J call TRBJ1-5, with D perhaps TRBD1 (6 bases). The germline V gene has CDR1 PRHDT and CDR2 FYEKMQ (reference sequence). The CDR3 is made up of 14 amino acids. The CDR3 DNA reads TGTGCCAGCAGCCTAGGACAGACCAATCAGCCCCAGCATTTT. Encoded protein: CASSLGQTNQPQHF.

J is TRBJ2-5 and V is TRBV6-2 or TRBV6-3; tentatively, D is TRBD2 (6 bases). Germline V lookup: CDR1 MNHEY, CDR2 SVGEGT. The CDR3 runs 14 residues. The V and J ends lost 2 bases and 1 base respectively, with 8 bases between them. CDR3 sequence: CASSYLTSQETQYF. CDR3 DNA: TGTGCCAGCAGTTACCTGACTAGCCAAGAGACCCAGTACTTC.

V usage is TRBV11-2 and J usage is TRBJ1-1; D is possibly TRBD1 (5 bases). V shed 8 bases and J shed 4 bases, with 26 bases lying between them. The CDR3 consists of 17 residues. The V gene's germline CDR1 is SGHAT and CDR2 FQNNGV. The CDR3 spells CASPLQPGPGWVTEAFF. The CDR3 DNA reads as TGTGCCAGCCCTCTTCAACCAGGGCCAGGGTGGGTCACTGAAGCTTTCTTT.

This sequence joins TRBV11-2 and TRBJ2-5; 11 bases agree with TRBD2. The CDR3 sequence is 16 residues long. The germline V gene has CDR1 SGHAT and CDR2 FQNNGV. V shed 2 bases and J 5 bases; nucleotides not matched to a gene: 7. The CDR3 region is CASSLLAGGGRETQYF. DNA for the CDR3: TGTGCCAGCAGCTTACTAGCGGGGGGCGGAAGGGAGACCCAGTACTTC.

The chain carries TRBV5-1 and TRBJ2-5; D remains unclear. Germline-derived CDR1 and CDR2 are SGHRS and YFSETQ. CDR3 length: 15 amino acids. The V gene lost 0 bases and the J gene lost 5 bases, with 14 bases spanning the gap. The CDR3 coding sequence is TGCGCCAGCAGCTTGGCCATGAGCTACCGGGAGACCCAGTACTTC. This gives the protein CASSLAMSYRETQYF.

The chain couples TRBV7-2 to TRBJ2-2, with unresolved D. V was cut by 5 bases and J by 2 bases, with 9 bases left in between. The germline gives CDR1 SGHTA, CDR2 FQGNSA. The CDR3 has 14 amino acids. CDR3 residues: CASSPRYNTGELFF. The CDR3, as DNA: TGTGCCAGCAGCCCAAGATATAACACCGGGGAGCTGTTTTTT.

The genes are TRBV14 and TRBJ1-1; the D gene is possibly TRBD1 (5 bases). The CDR3 length is 15 residues. Germline lookup yields CDR1 SGHDN and CDR2 FVKESK. Between the trimmed V and J ends, which lost 5 bases and 1 base, there was a span of 14 bases. CDR3 in amino acids: CASSGRDLPNTEAFF. As DNA, the CDR3 is TGTGCCAGCAGCGGACGGGACCTCCCGAACACTGAAGCTTTCTTT. The variable domain in full, with the rest retrieved from reference TRBV14 and TRBJ1-1, is EAGVTQFPSHSVIEKGQTVTLRCDPISGHDNLYWYRRVMGKEIKFLLHFVKESKQDESGMPNNRFLAERTGGTYSTLKVQPAELEDSGVYFCASSGRDLPNTEAFFGQGTRLTVV.

The V gene is TRBV18, the J gene TRBJ1-1, with D uncertain. V was trimmed by 0 bases and J by 3 bases, leaving 11 bases between them. The V gene's germline CDR1 is KGHSH and CDR2 LQKENI. CDR3 length: 15 amino acids. For the CDR3, the DNA is TGTGCCAGCTCACCACCGGGAAGGAGCTACACTGAAGCTTTCTTT. Encoded protein: CASSPPGRSYTEAFF.

This sequence joins TRBV27 and TRBJ2-4; the D gene is possibly TRBD1 (6 bases). This CDR3 region has 17 residues. Germline assignment: CDR1 MNHEY and CDR2 SMNVEV (reference sequence). Trimming shortened V by 2 bases and J by 8 bases, and 22 bases separated the two germline ends. The CDR3 nucleotides are TGTGCCAGCAGTTTAAGGGGTACAGGGTCGGCAAAAGACATTCAGTACTTC. Translating it yields CASSLRGTGSAKDIQYF.

The rearrangement joins TRBV6-5 to TRBJ1-1; D is possibly TRBD1 (6 bases). Per germline, CDR1 MNHEY and CDR2 SVGAGI. The CDR3 contains 13 residues. The V and J ends lost 7 bases and 2 bases respectively, with 11 bases between them. CDR3 bases: TGTGCCAGCAATGGGGGCACTAACACTGAAGCTTTCTTT. Translating gives CASNGGTNTEAFF.

This chain uses TRBV28 with TRBJ2-3; TRBD2 matches 8 bases. Germline lookup yields CDR1 MDHEN and CDR2 SYDVKM. The junction had 10 bases not matched to a gene; V was cut back by 8 bases and J by 3 bases. CDR3 length: 15 residues. CDR3 region: CASVPGGVGTDTQYF. CDR3 nucleotides: TGTGCCAGCGTCCCCGGGGGGGTAGGTACAGATACGCAGTATTTT.

This chain's CDR3 is CASSRGEGVDGYTF. CDR3 DNA: TGTGCCAGCAGCCGAGGGGAGGGGGTGGATGGCTACACCTTC. This chain links TRBV3-1 with TRBJ1-2, with D possibly being TRBD1 (6 bases). In germline, CDR1 is LGHDT, CDR2 YNNKEL (reference sequence). The CDR3 sequence is 14 residues long. V was shortened by 4 bases and J by 6 bases, with 15 bases between the two germline ends.

The V and J genes are TRBV5-6 and TRBJ1-2; D unclear. This CDR3 region has 14 residues. Looked up from germline, CDR1 is SGHDT and CDR2 is YYEEEE. V gave up 5 bases and J gave up 3 bases, with 14 bases separating them. The CDR3 bases are TGTGCCAGCAGTTCGACGGGGTATGACTATGGCTACACCTTC. This sequence encodes CASSSTGYDYGYTF.

The chain uses TRBV24-1 and TRBJ2-3; 8 nucleotides align to TRBD1. Germline-derived CDR1 and CDR2 are KGHDR and SFDVKD. The CDR3 sequence is 16 residues long. The J segment lost 5 bases and the V segment lost 4 bases, leaving 10 bases of the junction unmatched. The CDR3: CATSDPTGGERDTQYF. CDR3 sequence (DNA): TGTGCCACCAGTGACCCTACAGGGGGTGAGAGAGATACGCAGTATTTT.

This clonotype was counted once. The rearrangement joins TRBV6-2 or TRBV6-3 to TRBJ1-6; possible D gene TRBD1, 5 bases. Germline-derived CDR1 and CDR2 are MNHEY and SVGEGT. Trimming left V 10 bases short and J 5 bases short, with 15 bases between. This CDR3 is 14 amino acids long. CDR3 in amino acids: CATTGGTHNSPLHF. The CDR3 nucleotides read TGTGCCACCACCGGGGGGACTCATAATTCACCCCTCCACTTT.

The chain links TRBV3-1 to TRBJ2-4; D could derive from TRBD1 or TRBD2 (5 bases each). This CDR3 contains 15 residues. The ends were cut back, 4 bases at V and 6 bases at J, with 16 bases in the middle. Per the germline V gene, CDR1 is LGHDT and CDR2 is YNNKEL (reference sequence). CDR3 bases: TGTGCCAGCAGCCGTACATCCCGGGGCAGAAACATTCAGTACTTC. It encodes CASSRTSRGRNIQYF.

The chain combines TRBV7-6 with TRBJ2-3; D gene unclear. Germline V gene data show CDR1 as SGHVS and CDR2 as FNYEAQ. The CDR3 consists of 11 residues. V was shortened by 5 bases and J by 6 bases, with 6 bases between the two germline ends. The CDR3 sequence is CASSQLDTQYF. The DNA for the CDR3 is TGTGCCAGCAGCCAGCTGGATACGCAGTATTTT.

The V and J genes are TRBV20-1 and TRBJ2-5, with 12 positions matching TRBD1. V lost 2 bases to trimming and J lost 5 bases; unmatched junction nucleotides: 12. Per the germline V gene, CDR1 is DFQATT and CDR2 is SNEGSKA (reference sequence). The CDR3 has 17 amino acids. The CDR3 region has the DNA TGCAGTGCTAGAAACTGGGACAGGGGGCTGGGTGTGGAGACCCAGTACTTC. This codes for CSARNWDRGLGVETQYF.

The CDR3 bases are TGTGCCAGCAGTTTGCTTAAAGGGGGCTCGGGCTACACCTTC. Its translation: CASSLLKGGSGYTF. The chain couples TRBV27 to TRBJ1-2; 7 bases map to TRBD1. The germline V gene has CDR1 MNHEY and CDR2 SMNVEV (reference sequence). The CDR3 extends over 14 amino acids. V lost 3 bases and J lost 8; bases outside the gene matches: 9.

The chain recombines TRBV5-1 with TRBJ1-1; D call uncertain. V was cut by 4 bases and J by 5 bases, with 9 bases left in between. The CDR3 extends over 12 amino acids. Per the germline V gene, CDR1 is SGHRS and CDR2 is YFSETQ. CDR3 sequence reads: CASSPGLTEAFF. The CDR3 nucleotides read TGCGCCAGCAGCCCCGGGCTTACTGAAGCTTTCTTT. Full variable domain (remainder filled in from reference TRBV5-1 and TRBJ1-1): KAGVTQTPRYLIKTRGQQVTLSCSPISGHRSVSWYQQTPGQGLQFLFEYFSETQRNKGNFPGRFSGRQFSNSRSEMNVSTLELGDSALYLCASSPGLTEAFFGQGTRLTVV.

The genes are TRBV3-1 and TRBJ2-3; D is perhaps TRBD2 (6 bases). CDR1 LGHDT and CDR2 YNNKEL come from the germline V gene (reference sequence). Trimming shortened V by 4 bases and J by 2 bases, and 16 bases separated the two germline ends. This CDR3 region has 16 residues. The CDR3, as DNA: TGTGCCAGCAGCCCAACCTTTGCGGGGATCACAGATACGCAGTATTTT. Amino acid sequence: CASSPTFAGITDTQYF.

The genes are TRBV6-5 and TRBJ1-6; D gene ambiguous. Trimming pared 0 bases from V and 7 bases from J, leaving 13 bases between. The CDR3 runs 16 residues. In germline, CDR1 is MNHEY, CDR2 SVGAGI. The CDR3 region has the DNA TGTGCCAGCAGTTACTCAGTTTCGGCGAAGAATTCACCCCTCCACTTT. Translation gives CASSYSVSAKNSPLHF.

The chain couples TRBV6-1 to TRBJ1-5, with 7 bases aligning to TRBD1. V shed 8 bases and J 1 base; nucleotides not matched to a gene: 8. CDR1 and CDR2 from the germline V gene are MNHNS and SASEGT. The CDR3 is 15 residues long. The CDR3 DNA is TGTGCCAGCGGGGTTTTGACAGGGAGCAATCAGCCCCAGCATTTT. Residues: CASGVLTGSNQPQHF.